This T cell receptor (beta chain) was profiled in a study of T cell repertoires in cytomegalovirus infection (dated by TCRdb to between 2018 and 2021). Background on the whole study: Because public TCR beta signatures pointed to carriage of CMV infection together with the matching HLA type, the HLA type of each donor mattered for the analysis. The paper as a whole reports these results and caveats: In both this cohort and an independent roughly 400-donor cohort, the cumulative frequency of public TCR beta family members distinguished carriers of CMV infection plus the relevant HLA type. The ex vivo response was dominated by HLA-C-restricted CMV-specific TCR beta clonotypes, which also provided the single most frequent clonotype in two of eight donors.

This clonotype has a count of ten or more. The specificity of this receptor is unknown. Per-nucleotide qualities are absent, and no much larger clonotype sits a single base away. Relative to germline, V is missing 2 bases and J is missing 0 bases, with 8 bases of the junction outside any gene match. Reading from cysteine to phenylalanine, the CDR3 counts 18 amino acids. Only the CDR3 DNA is retained, 54 bases long and in frame from the first base. The germline V gene yields SGHVS for CDR1 and FQNEAQ for CDR2. For sequencing, an Illumina HiSeq 1500 was employed. The public reads were run again by TCRdb, first through fastp at Q25 and then through MiXCR, and only productive beta chains were kept. When rows share a CDR3 protein, they turn into one entry using the most common DNA and genes. The sample profile shows about 260,000 distinct CDR3 sequences; approximately 9% of them were found once. The ten largest make up about 15% of the sample.

The sequence links TRBV7-8 to TRBJ2-5, and 11 junctional nucleotides match TRBD2. This sequence was found in a human donor in good health (CMV status not recorded). Some clones in this sample may be carry-over from other donors' samples. Sequencing input: PBMCs. The CDR3 corresponds to CASSLYLASGRNQETQYF. In nucleotides, the sequence is TGTGCCAGCAGCTTATATCTGGCTAGCGGGAGGAACCAAGAGACCCAGTACTTC.